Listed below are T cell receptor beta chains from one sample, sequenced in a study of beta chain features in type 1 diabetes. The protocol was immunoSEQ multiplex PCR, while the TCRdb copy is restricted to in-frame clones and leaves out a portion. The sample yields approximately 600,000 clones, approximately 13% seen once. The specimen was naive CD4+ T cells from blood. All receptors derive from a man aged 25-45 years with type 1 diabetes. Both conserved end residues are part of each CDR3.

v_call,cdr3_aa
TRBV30,CAWTRDSLWEQYF
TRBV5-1,CASSLVGGSSGANVLTF
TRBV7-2,CASSPPRNEQFF
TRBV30,CAWSLDQETQYF
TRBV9,CASSVGVGQGINEQFF
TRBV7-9,CASSQPYGTLRF
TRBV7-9,CASSLKTSMPGELFF
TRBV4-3,CASSQQGADTQYF
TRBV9,CASSGAGGNNSPLHF
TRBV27,CASSFRERDNSPLHF
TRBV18,CASSPGQGNYNEQFF